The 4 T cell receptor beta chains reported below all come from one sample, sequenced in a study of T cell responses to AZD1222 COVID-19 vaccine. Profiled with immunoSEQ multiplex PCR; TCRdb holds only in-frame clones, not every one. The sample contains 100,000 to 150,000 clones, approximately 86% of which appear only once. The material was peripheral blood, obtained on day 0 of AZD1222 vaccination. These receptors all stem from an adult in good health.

The CDR3 sequence is CSARDLGPQHF. CDR3 bases: TGCAGTGCTAGAGATCTGGGGCCCCAGCATTTT. V usage is TRBV20-1 and J usage is TRBJ1-5, with unresolved D. Looked up from germline, CDR1 is DFQATT and CDR2 is SNEGSKA (reference sequence). CDR3 size: 11 residues. The V and J ends lost 0 bases and 9 bases respectively, with 6 bases between them.

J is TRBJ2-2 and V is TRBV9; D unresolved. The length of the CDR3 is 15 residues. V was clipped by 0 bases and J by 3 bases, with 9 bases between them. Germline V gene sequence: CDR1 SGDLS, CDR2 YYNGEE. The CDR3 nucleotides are TGTGCCAGCAGCGTAGGTGTCAGTCACACCGGGGAGCTGTTTTTT. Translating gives CASSVGVSHTGELFF.

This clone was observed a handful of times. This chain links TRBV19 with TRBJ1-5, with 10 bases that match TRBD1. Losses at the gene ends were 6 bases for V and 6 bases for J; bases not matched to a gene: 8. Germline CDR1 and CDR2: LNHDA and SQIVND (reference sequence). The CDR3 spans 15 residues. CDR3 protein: CASSAGQGRIQPQHF. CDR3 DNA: TGTGCCAGTAGCGCGGGACAGGGGAGAATTCAGCCCCAGCATTTT.

The CDR3 protein is CASSPELRATGNTIYF. The DNA for the CDR3 is TGTGCCAGCAGCCCCGAGCTCAGGGCCACTGGAAACACCATATATTTT. V and J are TRBV5-8 and TRBJ1-3; D may be TRBD1 (5 bases). Germline CDR1 and CDR2: SGHTS and YDEGEE. Trimming cost V 4 bases and J 2 bases, with 16 bases left between them. The CDR3 totals 16 residues. The whole variable domain, remainder taken from reference TRBV5-8 and TRBJ1-3, is EAGVTQSPTHLIKTRGQQATLRCSPISGHTSVYWYQQALGLGLQFLLWYDEGEERNRGNFPPRFSGRQFPNYSSELNVNALELEDSALYLCASSPELRATGNTIYFGEGSWLTVV.